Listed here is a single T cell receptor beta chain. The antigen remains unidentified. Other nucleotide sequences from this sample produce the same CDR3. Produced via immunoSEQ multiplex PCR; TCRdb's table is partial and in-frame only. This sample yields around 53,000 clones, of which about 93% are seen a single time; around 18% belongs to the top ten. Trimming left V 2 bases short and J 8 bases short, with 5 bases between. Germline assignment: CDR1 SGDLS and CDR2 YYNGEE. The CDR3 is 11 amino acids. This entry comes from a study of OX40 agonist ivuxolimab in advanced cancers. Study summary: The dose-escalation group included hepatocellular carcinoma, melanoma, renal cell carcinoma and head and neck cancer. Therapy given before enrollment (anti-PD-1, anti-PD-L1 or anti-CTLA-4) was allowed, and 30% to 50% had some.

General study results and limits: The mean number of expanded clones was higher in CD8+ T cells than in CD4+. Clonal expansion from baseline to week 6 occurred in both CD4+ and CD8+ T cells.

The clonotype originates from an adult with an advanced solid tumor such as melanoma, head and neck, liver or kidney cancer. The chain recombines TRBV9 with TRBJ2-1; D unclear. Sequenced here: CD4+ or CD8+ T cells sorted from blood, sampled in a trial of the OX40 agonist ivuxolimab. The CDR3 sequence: CASSVGYEQFF. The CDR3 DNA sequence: TGTGCCAGCAGCGTTGGTTATGAGCAGTTCTTC.